The next 22 T cell receptor beta chains were all read from a single sample in a study of blood T cell repertoires in COVID-19 (dated by TCRdb to about 2020). Receptors were amplified or captured by the immunoSEQ multiplex PCR assay. TCRdb obtained this table from immuneACCESS and retained in-frame rearrangements with V and J assigned. These tables miss some clones; where compared with another copy, unresolved V genes account for less than half of the shortfall, and the remainder is unexplained. This sample comprises about 150,000 clones, 85% to 90% of them detected only once. The ten largest clones take up about 2.5% of the sample. Sequenced material: peripheral blood. The receptor set was obtained from a woman older than 75 with COVID-19, enrolled during active disease.

This chain joins TRBV7-2 and TRBJ2-4; tentatively, D is TRBD1 (6 bases). V was clipped by 7 bases and J by 0 bases, with 10 bases between them. The CDR3 is made up of 14 amino acids. In germline, CDR1 is SGHTA, CDR2 FQGNSA. CDR3 coding DNA: TGTGCCAGCACCTCAGGGGTAGCCAAAAACATTCAGTACTTC. Its protein is CASTSGVAKNIQYF.

A few counts support this clone. V gene TRBV25-1 combines with J gene TRBJ1-1, with unresolved D. CDR3 length equals 13 residues. Per the germline V gene, CDR1 is MGHDK and CDR2 is SYGVNS. Trimming cost V 5 bases and J 10 bases, with 17 bases left between them. The CDR3 reads CASSPVGGGLAFF. In DNA form, the CDR3 reads TGTGCCAGCAGTCCGGTAGGAGGAGGGTTAGCTTTCTTT.

V is TRBV28 and J is TRBJ1-2, with TRBD1 as a possible D gene (6 bases). The V gene lost 4 bases and the J gene lost 3 bases, with 15 bases spanning the gap. There are 15 residues in the CDR3. The germline V gene encodes CDR1 MDHEN and CDR2 SYDVKM. CDR3: CASSSKQGYDYGYTF. CDR3 nucleotides: TGTGCCAGCAGTTCTAAACAGGGTTATGACTATGGCTACACCTTC.

The chain couples TRBV6-6 to TRBJ1-2, with TRBD1 matching over 10 bases. The V and J ends lost 6 bases and 2 bases, in that order; junction bases with no gene match: 6. The germline V gene has CDR1 MNHNY and CDR2 SVGAGI (reference sequence). The CDR3 is 15 residues long. Here the CDR3 reads CASRLGTGVNYGYTF. The CDR3 DNA follows: TGTGCCAGCAGGCTCGGGACAGGGGTGAACTATGGCTACACCTTC.

The chain joins TRBV5-4 to TRBJ2-2; 8 nucleotides match TRBD2. J gave up 5 bases and V 1 base, and 7 bases lay outside the gene matches. Germline V gene sequence: CDR1 SGHNT, CDR2 YYREEE (reference sequence). This CDR3 contains 16 residues. DNA of the CDR3: TGTGCCAGCAGCTTGTGGAGCGGGAGAAGGACCGGGGAGCTGTTTTTT. Protein product: CASSLWSGRRTGELFF.

The chain recombines TRBV27 with TRBJ1-5, with 9 bases fitting TRBD1. V dropped 0 bases and J dropped 9; count of bases not matched to a gene: 6. CDR1 is MNHEY, CDR2 SMNVEV, per germline (reference sequence). The CDR3 contains 15 residues. The CDR3 here is CASSLSGQGARPQHF. Here the CDR3 DNA reads TGTGCCAGCAGTTTATCGGGACAGGGTGCAAGGCCCCAGCATTTT.

The chain is built from TRBV18 and TRBJ2-2, with a weak D call TRBD1 (6 bases). Trimming stripped 8 bases from V and 2 bases from J, with 15 bases between. Per the germline V gene, CDR1 is KGHSH and CDR2 is LQKENI. The length of the CDR3 is 15 residues. CDR3 loop: CASRVGDTNTGELFF. The CDR3 bases are TGTGCCAGCCGAGTTGGGGACACCAACACCGGGGAGCTGTTTTTT.

The chain is built from TRBV28 and TRBJ2-3; 15 positions agree with TRBD2. This CDR3 is built from 19 residues. Germline values: CDR1 MDHEN, CDR2 SYDVKM. Germline trimming cut 4 bases from V and 4 bases from J; bases unmatched to any gene: 12. The CDR3 nucleotides are TGTGCCAGCAGTTCATGGACTAGCGGGAGGGACAAGGAGGCAGATACGCAGTATTTT. Translating it yields CASSSWTSGRDKEADTQYF.

This chain links TRBV15 with TRBJ1-5; no definite D call. The CDR3 sequence is 12 residues long. V was cut by 3 bases and J by 4 bases, with 4 bases left in between. The germline CDR1 and CDR2 sequences are LNHNV and YYDKDF (reference sequence). The CDR3 loop is CATSSPNQPQHF. The CDR3, as DNA: TGTGCCACCAGCAGTCCAAATCAGCCCCAGCATTTT.

V usage is TRBV7-2 and J usage is TRBJ2-1; 8 nucleotides line up with TRBD2. CDR1 is SGHTA, CDR2 FQGNSA, per germline. V gave up 6 bases and J gave up 7 bases; unmatched junction bases: 8. This CDR3 is 14 amino acids long. CDR3 protein: CASRRATSGNEQFF. In nucleotides, the CDR3 is TGTGCCAGCAGGAGGGCCACTAGCGGAAATGAGCAGTTCTTC.

V and J are TRBV6-5 and TRBJ1-6, with D possibly matching TRBD1 (5 bases). Trimming took 1 base from V and 8 from J, leaving 12 bases between them. Germline assignment: CDR1 MNHEY and CDR2 SVGAGI. The CDR3 has 15 residues. The DNA for the CDR3 is TGTGCCAGCAGTTACTTGGGGGACTCCTATTCACCCCTCCACTTT. Its protein product is CASSYLGDSYSPLHF.

The chain recombines TRBV10-3 with TRBJ1-2; D possibly corresponds to TRBD1 (5 bases). V lost 3 bases and J lost 8, with 16 bases in between. This CDR3 has 14 residues. The germline V gene encodes CDR1 ENHRY and CDR2 SYGVKD. Here the CDR3 DNA reads TGTGCCATCAGTGATGCCTCGACAGCCGGGGGCTACACCTTC. Protein: CAISDASTAGGYTF.

This chain uses TRBV6-5 with TRBJ1-5; D perhaps matches TRBD1 (5 bases). This CDR3 has 14 residues. V was cut by 8 bases and J by 3 bases, with 14 bases left in between. Germline-derived CDR1 and CDR2 are MNHEY and SVGAGI. For the CDR3, the DNA is TGTGCCAGCCGGGGTGGAGGGGACAATCAGCCCCAGCATTTT. It specifies CASRGGGDNQPQHF.

This rearrangement joins TRBV11-2 to TRBJ2-7, with TRBD2 identical over 12 bases. This CDR3 is 15 amino acids long. Germline CDR1 is SGHAT and CDR2 is FQNNGV. J lost 7 bases, V lost 5 bases, and 9 bases had no gene match. The CDR3 region is CASSRLAGAQGEQYF. The CDR3 bases are TGTGCCAGCAGCAGACTAGCGGGAGCTCAAGGAGAGCAGTACTTC.

This clone turned up a few times. This chain links TRBV2 with TRBJ2-3; a possible D gene is TRBD2 (6 bases). Germline CDR1 and CDR2: SNHLY and FYNNEI. The CDR3 extends over 18 amino acids. Trimming removed 0 bases from V and 0 bases from J, with 16 bases in between. The DNA of the CDR3 is TGTGCCAGCAGTGAAGCGACCTCCTGGACTAATAGCACAGATACGCAGTATTTT. Residues: CASSEATSWTNSTDTQYF.

The rearrangement uses TRBV29-1 and TRBJ1-1; D call uncertain. CDR1 is SQVTM, CDR2 ANQGSEA, per germline. Deletions cut 7 bases from V and 0 bases from J, with 12 bases between. The CDR3 length is 13 residues. This chain's CDR3 is CSAGSGMNTEAFF. The CDR3 bases are TGCAGCGCTGGTTCGGGGATGAACACTGAAGCTTTCTTT.

The chain has TRBV6-1 and TRBJ2-2; D is unclear. Germline V gene data show CDR1 as MNHNS and CDR2 as SASEGT. This CDR3 contains 11 residues. The ends were cut back, 3 bases at V and 13 bases at J, with 9 bases in the middle. This CDR3 is CASSEPFGLFF. Written as DNA, the CDR3 is TGTGCCAGCAGTGAGCCCTTCGGGCTGTTTTTT.

V usage is TRBV4-2 and J usage is TRBJ1-4, with 9 bases identical to TRBD1. The length of the CDR3 is 15 residues. V lost 5 bases to trimming and J lost 8 bases; unmatched junction nucleotides: 9. Looked up from germline, CDR1 is LGHNA and CDR2 is YNFKEQ. CDR3 DNA: TGTGCCAGCAGCGGGAAGGACAGGGGAGGGGAAAAACTGTTTTTT. Its protein is CASSGKDRGGEKLFF.

The chain links TRBV28 to TRBJ2-7; a weak D match, TRBD1 (6 bases). V was clipped by 7 bases and J by 3 bases, with 19 bases between them. This CDR3 spans 15 amino acids. Germline V gene lookup returns CDR1 MDHEN and CDR2 SYDVKM. For the CDR3, the DNA is TGTGCCAGCAATCCTGGTGACAGGAAACTCTACGAGCAGTACTTC. It encodes CASNPGDRKLYEQYF.

The chain joins TRBV3-1 (or the pseudogene TRBV3-2) to TRBJ2-7; 9 bases match TRBD2. J gave up 6 bases and V 1 base, and 4 bases lay outside the gene matches. Germline CDR1 reads LGHDT; CDR2 reads YNNKEL (reference sequence). The CDR3 extends over 14 amino acids. DNA of the CDR3: TGTGCCAGCAGCCAAGGGCTAGCGGGACGCGAGCAGTACTTC. Its translation is CASSQGLAGREQYF.

This clone occurred once. The V gene is TRBV29-1, the J gene TRBJ2-5; 8 bases fit TRBD1. The CDR3 is made up of 12 amino acids. Germline V gene sequence: CDR1 SQVTM, CDR2 ANQGSEA. The V segment lost 7 bases and the J segment 4 bases; nucleotides outside the gene matches: 5. The CDR3 sequence is CSGRTGTETQYF. The DNA for the CDR3 is TGCAGCGGTCGGACAGGGACAGAGACCCAGTACTTC.

The chain employs TRBV7-2 and TRBJ1-2, with D perhaps matching TRBD1 (6 bases). The CDR3 runs 14 residues. Germline CDR1 is SGHTA and CDR2 is FQGNSA. V lost 1 base to trimming and J lost 4 bases, with 10 bases between them. The CDR3 spells CASSLGTVLYGYTF. The CDR3 DNA is TGTGCCAGCAGCTTAGGGACAGTCCTCTATGGCTACACCTTC.